The source of this T cell receptor (beta chain) is a study of identical twins. From the 5' RACE reads, TCRdb called clonotypes with MiXCR, one entry per CDR3 protein. The table records about 660,000 distinct CDR3 sequences, 8.6% of them present only once. Per germline, CDR1 SGHTA and CDR2 FQGNSA. This CDR3 region has 13 residues. V lost 2 bases and J lost 12; bases outside the gene matches: 7. This clonotype was counted only a few times. The same data also went into a second study, on yellow fever vaccine responses in identical twins.

The chain carries TRBV7-2 and TRBJ2-5; the match to TRBD1 covers 9 bases. Sequencing was done on a sample of PBMCs. The TCR was taken from a woman under 30 in good health. The CDR3 loop is CASSLTRDREKYF. The CDR3 DNA sequence: TGTGCCAGCAGCTTAACCCGGGACAGGGAAAAGTACTTC. Filled out from reference TRBV7-2 and TRBJ2-5, the complete variable domain reads GAGVSQSPSNKVTEKGKDVELRCDPISGHTALYWYRQSLGQGLEFLIYFQGNSAPDKSGLPSDRFSAERTGGSVSTLTIQRTQQEDSAVYLCASSLTRDREKYFGPGTRLLVL.